A single sample gave rise to the 25 T cell receptor beta chains below, sequenced in a study of blood T cell repertoires in COVID-19. Data came from immunoSEQ multiplex PCR; TCRdb stores just in-frame clones and leaves some out. The sample contains fewer than 350,000 clones, approximately 90% of which appear only once. Sequenced material: PBMCs or T cells enriched from blood (not recorded which). Source of these receptors: a woman between 55 and 75 years old in a cohort exposed to, infected with or recovered from COVID-19 (not recorded which).

J is TRBJ2-3 and V is TRBV5-1; TRBD1 matches 10 bases. This CDR3 region has 14 residues. Germline CDR1 is SGHRS and CDR2 is YFSETQ. The trim removed 4 bases at V and 11 bases at J, leaving 10 bases unmatched. The CDR3 is CASSAQTGGGGQYF. The CDR3 nucleotides read TGCGCCAGCAGCGCCCAGACAGGGGGCGGGGGGCAGTATTTT.

The chain uses TRBV18 and TRBJ1-4; 9 nucleotides line up with TRBD1. V lost 6 bases to trimming and J lost 8 bases; unmatched junction nucleotides: 10. This CDR3 spans 15 amino acids. Germline V gene sequence: CDR1 KGHSH, CDR2 LQKENI. CDR3 sequence reads: CASSLGQGKVEKLFF. The CDR3, as DNA: TGTGCCAGCTCCCTAGGACAGGGGAAGGTCGAAAAACTGTTTTTT.

V usage is TRBV28 and J usage is TRBJ1-5; the D gene is possibly TRBD1 (5 bases). The CDR3 is 15 residues long. Germline CDR1 is MDHEN and CDR2 is SYDVKM. Trimming took off 7 bases at V and 7 bases at J, with 20 bases between the two ends. CDR3 in amino acids: CASNPPLQVPQPQHF. CDR3 coding DNA: TGTGCCAGCAACCCCCCCCTACAGGTACCCCAGCCCCAGCATTTT.

V gene TRBV21-1 combines with J gene TRBJ2-7; no check of the table's D call, TRBD2, against the DNA was made. TRBV21-1 is given as a pseudogene. The CDR3 runs 13 residues. CDR3 DNA: TGTGCCAGCAAGCCAAGAGGGTCCTACGAGCAGTACTTC. Translated: CASKPRGSYEQYF.

This chain uses TRBV18 with TRBJ1-6; TRBD1 matches 10 bases. CDR1 KGHSH and CDR2 LQKENI come from the germline V gene. Trimming at V came to 3 bases and at J to 10 bases, leaving 3 bases not matched to a gene. The length of the CDR3 is 14 residues. The CDR3 protein is CASSPDRGQSPLHF. CDR3 bases: TGTGCCAGCTCACCCGACAGGGGGCAATCACCCCTCCACTTT.

V and J are TRBV7-2 and TRBJ1-1; possible D gene TRBD1, 5 bases. V lost 1 base and J 11 bases, leaving 14 bases between the germline ends. Germline lookup yields CDR1 SGHTA and CDR2 FQGNSA. This CDR3 comprises 13 residues. CDR3 in amino acids: CASSLDPTAFAFF. The CDR3 DNA is TGTGCCAGCAGCTTAGATCCGACAGCTTTCGCTTTCTTT. The full variable domain, in which reference TRBV7-2 and TRBJ1-1 provide the parts outside the CDR3, is GAGVSQSPSNKVTEKGKDVELRCDPISGHTALYWYRQSLGQGLEFLIYFQGNSAPDKSGLPSDRFSAERTGGSVSTLTIQRTQQEDSAVYLCASSLDPTAFAFFGQGTRLTVV.

The chain uses TRBV10-3 and TRBJ2-3, with 10 positions matching TRBD1. Unmatched junction bases numbered 5, after V lost 3 bases and J lost 2 bases. CDR1 is ENHRY, CDR2 SYGVKD, per germline. The CDR3 is made up of 16 amino acids. CDR3 nucleotides: TGTGCCATCAGTGATGGGGACAGGGGTTTCACAGATACGCAGTATTTT. This sequence encodes CAISDGDRGFTDTQYF.

The V call is TRBV29-1, the J call TRBJ2-4; 11 bases are shared with TRBD1. Per germline, CDR1 SQVTM and CDR2 ANQGSEA. Trimming took 4 bases from V and 3 from J; bases not matched to a gene: 14. The CDR3 is made up of 18 amino acids. The CDR3 bases are TGCAGCGTTGTAGGGGGACAGGGGGTTATCTTATGCAAAAACATTCAGTACTTC. Amino acid sequence: CSVVGGQGVILCKNIQYF. Filled out from reference TRBV29-1 and TRBJ2-4, the complete variable domain reads SAVISQKPSRDICQRGTSLTIQCQVDSQVTMMFWYRQQPGQSLTLIATANQGSEATYESGFVIDKFPISRPNLTFSTLTVSNMSPEDSSIYLCSVVGGQGVILCKNIQYFGAGTRLSVL.

A single count supports this clone. The rearrangement uses TRBV7-9 and TRBJ2-1; 12 bases agree with TRBD2. Germline lookup yields CDR1 SEHNR and CDR2 FQNEAQ (reference sequence). V trimming: 2 bases; J trimming: 0 bases; junction bases outside the gene matches: 5. This CDR3 spans 18 amino acids. The chain's CDR3 is CASSLLGGLAGSYNEQFF. As DNA, the CDR3 is TGTGCCAGCAGCTTACTGGGGGGACTAGCGGGCTCCTACAATGAGCAGTTCTTC.

This clone was seen a single time. The V and J genes are TRBV5-6 and TRBJ1-6; 7 bases align to TRBD1. From germline, CDR1 is SGHDT and CDR2 YYEEEE. CDR3 length equals 15 residues. Trimming at V came to 1 base and at J to 10 bases, leaving 8 bases not matched to a gene. The CDR3 here is CASSLLAGGISPLHF. The CDR3 nucleotides read TGTGCCAGCAGCTTGTTAGCAGGGGGGATATCACCCCTCCACTTT.

This chain uses TRBV23-1 with TRBJ1-4, with 7 bases aligning to TRBD1. TRBV23-1 qualifies as an ORF whose function is uncertain. The ends lost 4 bases at V and 6 bases at J; junction bases unmatched: 14. The CDR3 loop spans 17 amino acids. Here the CDR3 reads CASSRGFLQGRDEKLFF. DNA for the CDR3: TGCGCCAGCAGTCGAGGGTTCCTACAGGGGCGCGATGAAAAACTGTTTTTT.

The rearrangement uses TRBV9 and TRBJ1-5; D may be TRBD1 (5 bases). This CDR3 spans 16 amino acids. The germline gives CDR1 SGDLS, CDR2 YYNGEE. Trimming took off 0 bases at V and 1 base at J, with 11 bases between the two ends. The CDR3 nucleotides read TGTGCCAGCAGCGTAGAGGGAGGGGTAAGCAATCAGCCCCAGCATTTT. Its translation: CASSVEGGVSNQPQHF.

The chain carries TRBV7-9 and TRBJ1-2; a weak D match, TRBD1 (6 bases). This CDR3 has 13 residues. CDR1 is SEHNR and CDR2 is FQNEAQ in the germline V gene (reference sequence). The V end lost 5 bases, the J end lost 8 bases, and 15 bases lay between the germline ends. Written as DNA, the CDR3 is TGTGCCAGCAGCCCTGACAGGCCGGACGGCTACACCTTC. Its translation is CASSPDRPDGYTF. Drawing the rest from reference TRBV7-9 and TRBJ1-2, the complete variable domain is DTGVSQNPRHKITKRGQNVTFRCDPISEHNRLYWYRQTLGQGPEFLTYFQNEAQLEKSRLLSDRFSAERPKGSFSTLEIQRTEQGDSAMYLCASSPDRPDGYTFGSGTRLTVV.

This rearrangement joins TRBV10-3 to TRBJ2-2; 12 positions agree with TRBD2. Germline trimming cut 3 bases from V and 7 bases from J; bases unmatched to any gene: 6. This CDR3 is 16 amino acids long. CDR1 and CDR2 (germline): ENHRY, SYGVKD. CDR3 DNA: TGTGCCATCAGTGATTGGACTAGCGGGAAGGGCGGGGAGCTGTTTTTT. This gives the protein CAISDWTSGKGGELFF.

The V and J genes are TRBV5-4 and TRBJ1-4; maybe TRBD1 (5 bases). Germline V gene data show CDR1 as SGHNT and CDR2 as YYREEE (reference sequence). Trimming cost V 1 base and J 7 bases, with 11 bases left between them. The CDR3 loop spans 14 amino acids. In DNA, the CDR3 is TGTGCCAGCAGCTTGCAGGGTACGGGTGAAAAACTGTTTTTT. This translates into CASSLQGTGEKLFF.

This clone appeared once. This sequence joins TRBV2 and TRBJ2-7; tentatively, D is TRBD1 (6 bases). V was cut by 4 bases and J by 3 bases, with 13 bases left in between. The germline gives CDR1 SNHLY, CDR2 FYNNEI. This CDR3 has 14 amino acids. The CDR3 DNA is TGTGCCAGCAGTGGGACAGATCATGGCTACGAGCAGTACTTC. Its protein product is CASSGTDHGYEQYF.

For this clone: An end of the junction differs from the germline gene, which may be a read error. This chain connects TRBV7-7 to TRBJ2-3; 16 bases match TRBD2. The CDR3 totals 16 residues. Germline V gene sequence: CDR1 SSHAT, CDR2 FNYEAQ (reference sequence). The CDR3 DNA follows: TGTGCTAGCAGCTTTGGGACTAGCGGGAGGGCCGATACGCAGTATTTT. This gives the protein CASSFGTSGRADTQYF.

This sequence joins TRBV6-5 and TRBJ1-2; 7 bases line up with TRBD1. Germline assignment: CDR1 MNHEY and CDR2 SVGAGI. The CDR3 runs to 15 residues. Trimming removed 7 bases from V and 6 bases from J; junction bases left unmatched: 14. CDR3 nucleotides: TGTGCCAGCACCTCGCGACAGGGCGGTATAGATGGCTACACCTTC. This translates into CASTSRQGGIDGYTF.

The chain carries TRBV14 and TRBJ1-1, with D tentatively TRBD1 (5 bases). The CDR3 consists of 13 residues. V lost 3 bases to trimming and J lost 5 bases, with 10 bases between them. Looked up from germline, CDR1 is SGHDN and CDR2 is FVKESK. The CDR3 here is CASSHLRGTEAFF. In DNA form, the CDR3 reads TGTGCCAGCAGCCACCTAAGGGGAACTGAAGCTTTCTTT.

The chain has TRBV5-8 and TRBJ2-7; D might be TRBD1 (6 bases). The CDR3 is 15 amino acids. V lost 4 bases and J lost 2, with 16 bases in between. CDR1 is SGHTS and CDR2 is YDEGEE in the germline V gene. Here the CDR3 reads CASSPFRGTTYEQYF. In nucleotides, the CDR3 is TGTGCCAGCAGCCCCTTTAGGGGGACCACCTACGAGCAGTACTTC.

CDR3 amino acids: CASSQSGGNEQFF. In DNA, the CDR3 is TGTGCCAGCAGCCAATCGGGAGGGAATGAGCAGTTCTTC. The V call is TRBV3-1 (or the pseudogene TRBV3-2), the J call TRBJ2-1; 8 nucleotides line up with TRBD2. Germline CDR1 LGHDT, CDR2 YNNKEL (reference sequence). The CDR3 loop spans 13 amino acids. V gave up 2 bases and J gave up 7 bases; unmatched junction bases: 1.

The chain recombines TRBV28 with TRBJ1-2; D remains ambiguous. Germline V CDR1 and CDR2: MDHEN, SYDVKM. The CDR3 is 13 residues long. V lost 2 bases and J 7 bases, leaving 11 bases between the germline ends. This CDR3 reads CASSLQTIGGYTF. CDR3 coding DNA: TGTGCCAGCAGTTTACAAACAATTGGTGGCTACACCTTC.

J is TRBJ2-3 and V is TRBV28; 9 bases are shared with TRBD1. V dropped 5 bases and J dropped 6; count of bases not matched to a gene: 9. In germline, CDR1 is MDHEN, CDR2 SYDVKM. CDR3 length: 15 amino acids. The chain's CDR3 is CASSIAGTGRDTQYF. The CDR3 nucleotides read TGTGCCAGCAGTATCGCCGGGACAGGGAGGGATACGCAGTATTTT.

J is TRBJ2-7 and V is TRBV30; no clear D gene. Trimming took off 2 bases at V and 6 bases at J, with 8 bases between the two ends. The length of the CDR3 is 11 residues. Germline V gene data show CDR1 as GTSNPN and CDR2 as SVGIG (reference sequence). CDR3 sequence reads: CAWSRSGEQYF. CDR3 nucleotide sequence: TGTGCCTGGAGTCGGTCGGGCGAGCAGTACTTC.

The chain carries TRBV4-2 and TRBJ2-1, with D possibly TRBD1 on 5 matching bases. The CDR3 runs to 15 residues. From germline, CDR1 is LGHNA and CDR2 YNFKEQ. The V gene lost 0 bases and the J gene lost 6 bases, with 12 bases spanning the gap. The CDR3: CASSQDLAGSNEQFF. The CDR3 coding sequence is TGTGCCAGCAGCCAAGATTTGGCAGGGTCCAATGAGCAGTTCTTC.